Listed below are T cell receptor beta chains from one sample, sequenced in a study of blood T cell repertoires in COVID-19. Here immunoSEQ multiplex PCR was the method, and the copy in TCRdb shows in-frame clones only, minus some. The sample has about 190,000 clones, around nine tenths seen once. The material sequenced was peripheral blood. These receptors were collected from a woman between 65 and 79 years old with COVID-19, enrolled during active disease. Each CDR3 is given with its conserved first and last residue. Fields, in order: D gene, V gene, J gene, clone size, CDR3 DNA, CDR3 protein. D genes are given only for firm matches. Size is omitted from some rows. Given values are once, few, many or a class for expanded clones.

D: .
V: TRBV6-5
J: TRBJ2-7
size: .
DNA: TGTGCCAGCAGTTACGGCAGGGCGCAGGCCGAGCAGTACTTC
CDR3: CASSYGRAQAEQYF

D: .
V: TRBV15
J: TRBJ1-4
size: .
DNA: TGTGCCACCAAGGAGGCATTTAGAACTAATGAAAAACTGTTTTTT
CDR3: CATKEAFRTNEKLFF

D: .
V: TRBV28
J: TRBJ1-1
size: .
DNA: TGTGCCAGCAGTGTTACAGGGATAAGGTCTGAAGCTTTCTTT
CDR3: CASSVTGIRSEAFF

D: TRBD1
V: TRBV9
J: TRBJ2-3
size: .
DNA: TGTGCCAGCAGCGTGGGGACAGCCACAGATACGCAGTATTTT
CDR3: CASSVGTATDTQYF

D: .
V: TRBV27
J: TRBJ1-3
size: large
DNA: TGTGCCAGCAGCTGGGGATCCGGAGGGACTGGAAACACCATATATTTT
CDR3: CASSWGSGGTGNTIYF

D: TRBD2
V: TRBV7-2
J: TRBJ2-7
size: .
DNA: TGTGCCAGCAGCGGACGGGGACTAGCGGGGATATACGAGCAGTACTTC
CDR3: CASSGRGLAGIYEQYF

D: TRBD1
V: TRBV28
J: TRBJ2-2
size: .
DNA: TGTGCCAGCACTTACCACCGGGACAGGGCGAACACCGGGGAGCTGTTTTTT
CDR3: CASTYHRDRANTGELFF

D: .
V: TRBV28
J: TRBJ1-2
size: .
DNA: TGTGCCAGCAGTTCCGAAAACAGCTATGGCTACACCTTC
CDR3: CASSSENSYGYTF

D: TRBD2
V: TRBV10-3
J: TRBJ2-7
size: .
DNA: TGTGCCATCAGTGCGAGCGGGGGGAGCTCCTACGAGCAGTACTTC
CDR3: CAISASGGSSYEQYF

D: TRBD1
V: TRBV2
J: TRBJ2-7
size: few
DNA: TGTGCCATCCAAGACAGGGGGCGCCCCTACGAGCAGTACTTC
CDR3: CAIQDRGRPYEQYF

D: TRBD1
V: TRBV28
J: TRBJ2-1
size: .
DNA: TGTGCCAGCAGGCCCCCGGGACAGGGGTGGTATGAGCAGTTCTTC
CDR3: CASRPPGQGWYEQFF

D: .
V: TRBV19
J: TRBJ1-2
size: .
DNA: TGTGCCAGTAGCACCGGGGTTAGGGACTATGGCTACACCTTC
CDR3: CASSTGVRDYGYTF

D: TRBD2
V: TRBV15
J: TRBJ2-7
size: .
DNA: TGTGCCACCAGCAGAGATTCTCGGGCCGGCCGTGGGACTAGCAGCTACGAGCAGTACTTC
CDR3: CATSRDSRAGRGTSSYEQYF

D: TRBD2
V: TRBV27
J: TRBJ2-1
size: .
DNA: TGTGCCAGCAGGCAGACTAGCGGGAACTCCTACAATGAGCAGTTCTTC
CDR3: CASRQTSGNSYNEQFF

D: .
V: TRBV7-7
J: TRBJ1-1
size: few
DNA: TGTGCTAGCAGCTCTAGTCAGGGGTTGAGGAAAACTGAAGCTTTCTTT
CDR3: CASSSSQGLRKTEAFF

D: TRBD1
V: TRBV29-1
J: TRBJ1-2
size: once
DNA: TGCAGCATCCAAAAGGGGACAGACGATGGCTACACCTTC
CDR3: CSIQKGTDDGYTF

D: .
V: TRBV6-5
J: TRBJ2-7
size: once
DNA: TGTGCCAGCAGATCCGGGGACTTCGACGAGCAGTACTTC
CDR3: CASRSGDFDEQYF

D: .
V: TRBV11-3
J: TRBJ1-1
size: once
DNA: TGTGCCAGCAGCTTAGGGGAGGGTTTCACTGAAGCTTTCTTT
CDR3: CASSLGEGFTEAFF

D: TRBD1
V: TRBV30
J: TRBJ1-5
size: .
DNA: TGTGCCTGGAATGGGCAGGGGGCTAGTCAGCCCCAGCATTTT
CDR3: CAWNGQGASQPQHF

D: TRBD1
V: TRBV5-1
J: TRBJ2-7
size: .
DNA: TGCGCCAGCACCCCACAGGGGTCTTCTTGGGAGCAGTACTTC
CDR3: CASTPQGSSWEQYF

D: .
V: TRBV5-1
J: TRBJ1-1
size: .
DNA: TGCGCCAGCAGCTTAGGACCGGGGGCTGAAGCTTTCTTT
CDR3: CASSLGPGAEAFF

D: TRBD2
V: TRBV9
J: TRBJ2-1
size: once
DNA: TGTGCCAGCAGCGTCGGACTAGCGGGAGTCGGAGACAATGAGCAGTTCTTC
CDR3: CASSVGLAGVGDNEQFF

D: .
V: TRBV3-1/TRBV3-2
J: TRBJ1-4
size: few
DNA: TGTGCCAGCAGCCTCCGGGGGGGTGGTGAAAAACTGTTTTTT
CDR3: CASSLRGGGEKLFF

D: .
V: TRBV24-1
J: TRBJ1-5
size: .
DNA: TGTGCCACCAGTGATGATAGGGGGTTTCAGCCCCAGCATTTT
CDR3: CATSDDRGFQPQHF

D: TRBD1
V: TRBV6-5
J: TRBJ1-2
size: .
DNA: TGTGCCAGCAGAGTGGGGACAGCCTATGGCTACACCTTC
CDR3: CASRVGTAYGYTF

D: TRBD1
V: TRBV29-1
J: TRBJ1-2
size: .
DNA: TGCAGCGTTGATTTCCGGGACAGGGATCCCCCCTTCTATGGCTACACCTTC
CDR3: CSVDFRDRDPPFYGYTF